These 25 T cell receptor beta chains originate from one sample sequenced in a study of PD-1 blockade in classical Hodgkin lymphoma. Sequenced by immunoSEQ multiplex PCR; TCRdb stores in-frame clones only, minus some. The sample yields tens of thousands of clones, less than 75% seen once. Time point noted: cycle 4 day 1 (C4D1), after 6 weeks of nivolumab. There was relapse after autologous stem cell transplantation in every patient, and there was variation in brentuximab vedotin exposure. The input for sequencing was peripheral blood mononuclear cells (PBMCs), taken before the fourth cycle of nivolumab. The source of these receptors is a human donor with classical Hodgkin lymphoma.

The V call is TRBV7-2, the J call TRBJ1-2, with D unresolved. The CDR3 spans 13 residues. Germline V CDR1 and CDR2: SGHTA, FQGNSA. Trimming removed 5 bases at V and 3 bases at J, with 10 bases between. CDR3 residues: CASSPKGDYGYTF. As DNA, the CDR3 is TGTGCCAGCAGCCCCAAAGGCGACTATGGCTACACCTTC.

This chain uses TRBV29-1 with TRBJ2-7; D tentatively fits TRBD1 or TRBD2 (5 bases each). CDR3 length: 12 amino acids. Per the germline V gene, CDR1 is SQVTM and CDR2 is ANQGSEA. Trimming removed 6 bases from V and 7 bases from J, with 16 bases in between. The CDR3: CSVGTPWGEQYF. The CDR3 DNA reads TGCAGCGTGGGGACCCCTTGGGGGGAGCAGTACTTC.

The chain carries TRBV11-3 and TRBJ1-1, with 9 nucleotides matching TRBD1. Losses at the gene ends were 5 bases for V and 0 bases for J; bases not matched to a gene: 4. This CDR3 spans 15 amino acids. CDR1 is SGHNT and CDR2 is YENEEA in the germline V gene. The CDR3 coding sequence is TGTGCCAGCAGCCTCACAGGGGGCTTGAACACTGAAGCTTTCTTT. Translating gives CASSLTGGLNTEAFF. Combining the CDR3 with reference TRBV11-3 and TRBJ1-1 gives the whole variable domain EAGVVQSPRYKIIEKKQPVAFWCNPISGHNTLYWYLQNLGQGPELLIRYENEEAVDDSQLPKDRFSAERLKGVDSTLKIQPAELGDSAVYLCASSLTGGLNTEAFFGQGTRLTVV.

The chain has TRBV15 and TRBJ2-5, with 14 bases that match TRBD2. The CDR3 length is 15 residues. Germline V lookup: CDR1 LNHNV, CDR2 YYDKDF (reference sequence). J gave up 3 bases and V 3 bases, and 0 bases lay outside the gene matches. The CDR3 here is CATSRGLAGEETQYF. In DNA, the CDR3 is TGTGCCACCAGCAGGGGACTAGCGGGAGAAGAGACCCAGTACTTC.

The CDR3 loop reads CASRVYNEQFF. The CDR3 nucleotides read TGTGCCAGCAGGGTATACAATGAGCAGTTCTTC. The chain couples TRBV2 to TRBJ2-1; D is ambiguous. CDR3 length: 11 amino acids. CDR1 SNHLY and CDR2 FYNNEI come from the germline V gene. V dropped 6 bases and J dropped 4 bases, with 4 bases sitting between them.

The chain joins TRBV10-3 to TRBJ2-7; D might be TRBD1 or TRBD2, each matching 6 bases. The CDR3 is 13 residues long. Germline-derived CDR1 and CDR2 are ENHRY and SYGVKD. V shed 11 bases and J shed 0 bases, with 14 bases lying between them. The CDR3 bases are TGTGCCTGTGGGGGGCTACCCTCCTACGAGCAGTACTTC. It translates to CACGGLPSYEQYF.

This clone was recorded only once. Distinct nucleotide sequences in the sample also encode this CDR3. The chain joins TRBV6-5 to TRBJ2-7; no definite D call. Per germline, CDR1 MNHEY and CDR2 SVGAGI. V lost 0 bases, J lost 4 bases, and 7 bases lay in between. The CDR3 totals 13 residues. The CDR3 region has the DNA TGTGCCAGCAGTTACTCGACGACATACGAGCAGTACTTC. It specifies CASSYSTTYEQYF.

In its sample, this clone was seen many times. This rearrangement joins TRBV15 to TRBJ2-1; D unclear. The length of the CDR3 is 12 residues. Germline CDR1 LNHNV, CDR2 YYDKDF (reference sequence). Trimming left V 3 bases short and J 8 bases short, with 8 bases between. The CDR3 sequence: CATSRPSYEQFF. In nucleotides, the CDR3 is TGTGCCACCAGCAGGCCCTCCTATGAGCAGTTCTTC.

The V gene is TRBV4-3, the J gene TRBJ1-2; D gene unclear. CDR3 size: 19 residues. Looked up from germline, CDR1 is LGHNA and CDR2 is YSLEER. The V end lost 0 bases, the J end lost 1 base, and 21 bases lay between the germline ends. CDR3 nucleotides: TGCGCCAGCAGCCAAGAGTTCGGGCCGGCAGGCGTCTTTAACTATGGCTACACCTTC. Encoded protein: CASSQEFGPAGVFNYGYTF.

The V gene is TRBV9, the J gene TRBJ2-7; D is ambiguous. This CDR3 is built from 15 residues. The germline V gene has CDR1 SGDLS and CDR2 YYNGEE. The V end was cut by 4 bases, the J end by 1 base, with 15 bases between. The CDR3 sequence: CASSINLGPSYEQYF. The CDR3 nucleotides are TGTGCCAGCAGCATCAACTTGGGCCCTTCCTACGAGCAGTACTTC.

At least ten counts were recorded for this clone. The V call is TRBV27, the J call TRBJ2-2; TRBD1 is a possible D gene (8 bases). V was clipped by 0 bases and J by 8 bases, with 31 bases between them. The CDR3 runs 21 residues. Germline V lookup: CDR1 MNHEY, CDR2 SMNVEV (reference sequence). In nucleotides, the CDR3 is TGTGCCAGCAGTTTATCCCTCCGGGACAGGTCTGGGGGGAGGGCCAGAGGGGAGCTGTTTTTT. This sequence encodes CASSLSLRDRSGGRARGELFF.

This chain connects TRBV7-2 to TRBJ2-3; D perhaps matches TRBD1 (6 bases). The CDR3 covers 13 residues. From germline, CDR1 is SGHTA and CDR2 FQGNSA. Trimming pared 3 bases from V and 14 bases from J, leaving 18 bases between. The CDR3 sequence: CASSFTQGPLGYF. CDR3 bases: TGTGCCAGCAGCTTCACACAGGGCCCTTTGGGGTATTTT.

The chain employs TRBV7-2 and TRBJ2-7, with 8 bases fitting TRBD2. CDR1 and CDR2 (germline): SGHTA, FQGNSA. There are 15 residues in the CDR3. Trimming took 3 bases from V and 2 from J; bases not matched to a gene: 6. This CDR3 reads CASSFGSGKTYEQYF. DNA of the CDR3: TGTGCCAGCAGCTTCGGTAGCGGGAAGACCTACGAGCAGTACTTC.

The gene calls are TRBV6-5 and TRBJ2-7, with TRBD1 identical over 7 bases. The CDR3 consists of 15 residues. The ends lost 0 bases at V and 2 bases at J; junction bases unmatched: 4. In germline, CDR1 is MNHEY, CDR2 SVGAGI. The CDR3 bases are TGTGCCAGCAGTTACTCGACAGGGCCCCCCTACGAGCAGTACTTC. The encoded protein is CASSYSTGPPYEQYF.

This sequence joins TRBV28 and TRBJ2-3; possibly TRBD2 for D (6 bases). V was trimmed by 0 bases and J by 6 bases, leaving 13 bases between them. The CDR3 consists of 15 residues. The germline gives CDR1 MDHEN, CDR2 SYDVKM. In nucleotides, the CDR3 is TGTGCCAGCAGTTTATGGGCGGGGCGGGACGATACGCAGTATTTT. It codes for CASSLWAGRDDTQYF.

This clone has only a few counts. The J gene is TRBJ2-7, the V gene TRBV5-6; 12 bases are a match to TRBD2. CDR3 length equals 15 residues. CDR1 and CDR2 from the germline V gene are SGHDT and YYEEEE. V gave up 7 bases and J gave up 3 bases; unmatched junction bases: 8. CDR3 bases: TGTGCCAGCTGCCTCGGACTAGCGGGGATCTACGAGCAGTACTTC. Amino acid sequence: CASCLGLAGIYEQYF.

The chain combines TRBV4-3 with TRBJ2-6, with D possibly matching TRBD1 (5 bases). Trimming pared 4 bases from V and 4 bases from J, leaving 20 bases between. From germline, CDR1 is LGHNA and CDR2 YSLEER. The CDR3 loop spans 18 amino acids. In nucleotides, the CDR3 is TGCGCCAGCAGCCCCCAGGGAATCCTCGCCGGAGGGGCCAACGTCCTGACTTTC. Protein: CASSPQGILAGGANVLTF.

The chain recombines TRBV5-1 with TRBJ2-7; D call uncertain. This CDR3 region has 14 residues. The germline gives CDR1 SGHRS, CDR2 YFSETQ. V gave up 4 bases and J gave up 0 bases, with 11 bases separating them. Here the CDR3 reads CASSPQDLSYEQYF. CDR3 nucleotides: TGCGCCAGCAGCCCCCAGGACCTCTCCTACGAGCAGTACTTC. Full variable domain (remainder filled in from reference TRBV5-1 and TRBJ2-7): KAGVTQTPRYLIKTRGQQVTLSCSPISGHRSVSWYQQTPGQGLQFLFEYFSETQRNKGNFPGRFSGRQFSNSRSEMNVSTLELGDSALYLCASSPQDLSYEQYFGPGTRLTVT.

J is TRBJ1-5 and V is TRBV21-1. TRBV21-1 is shown as a pseudogene. The CDR3 is 14 amino acids. CDR3 nucleotide sequence: TGTGCCAGCAGCCTTTCGGGGGGCAATCAGCCCCAGCATTTT. Residues: CASSLSGGNQPQHF.

V is TRBV28 and J is TRBJ1-3, with D possibly being TRBD1 (5 bases). V shed 2 bases and J shed 3 bases, with 8 bases lying between them. The CDR3 has 14 residues. From germline, CDR1 is MDHEN and CDR2 SYDVKM. The CDR3 DNA is TGTGCCAGCAGTTTAGCGGGGGGTGGAAACACCATATATTTT. Translation gives CASSLAGGGNTIYF.

The J gene is TRBJ2-1, the V gene TRBV7-6, with D unresolved. The CDR3 is made up of 13 amino acids. V was clipped by 1 base and J by 3 bases, with 4 bases between them. Germline-derived CDR1 and CDR2 are SGHVS and FNYEAQ. CDR3 nucleotides: TGTGCCAGCAGCTTAGGCAGCTACAATGAGCAGTTCTTC. Protein product: CASSLGSYNEQFF.

This clone was picked up a small number of times. This sequence joins TRBV7-9 and TRBJ1-5; maybe TRBD1 (5 bases). CDR3 length equals 15 residues. Trimming took 0 bases from V and 2 from J, leaving 8 bases between them. Germline CDR1 SEHNR, CDR2 FQNEAQ (reference sequence). The CDR3 reads CASSLAGVRNQPQHF. CDR3 sequence (DNA): TGTGCCAGCAGCTTAGCAGGGGTGCGCAATCAGCCCCAGCATTTT.

This clone came up a few times. The genes are TRBV7-6 and TRBJ2-3; D is possibly TRBD1 or TRBD2 (6 bases each). Germline CDR1 and CDR2: SGHVS and FNYEAQ. V was clipped by 5 bases and J by 2 bases, with 14 bases between them. The CDR3 covers 15 residues. DNA for the CDR3: TGTGCCAGCAGCGCGTGGGGGGCCCTCACAGATACGCAGTATTTT. Protein product: CASSAWGALTDTQYF. The variable domain in full, with the rest retrieved from reference TRBV7-6 and TRBJ2-3, is GAGVSQSPRYKVTKRGQDVALRCDPISGHVSLYWYRQALGQGPEFLTYFNYEAQQDKSGLPNDRFSAERPEGSISTLTIQRTEQRDSAMYRCASSAWGALTDTQYFGPGTRLTVL.

The J gene is TRBJ2-1, the V gene TRBV28, with 9 positions matching TRBD1. CDR3 length: 17 amino acids. J lost 2 bases, V lost 6 bases, and 11 bases had no gene match. CDR1 is MDHEN, CDR2 SYDVKM, per germline. The CDR3 reads CASSLNRGLGPYNEQFF. The CDR3 bases are TGTGCCAGCAGCCTAAACAGGGGGCTAGGGCCCTACAATGAGCAGTTCTTC.

This clone has more than one count but fewer than ten. This sample also contains other DNA sequences that code for the same CDR3. The V gene is TRBV30, the J gene TRBJ1-3, with D possibly being TRBD1 (5 bases). V lost 5 bases, J lost 4 bases, and 15 bases lay in between. The CDR3 has 14 amino acids. CDR1 and CDR2 (germline): GTSNPN, SVGIG (reference sequence). The CDR3: CAWRTGFSGNTIYF. The CDR3 DNA follows: TGTGCCTGGCGAACAGGATTCTCAGGAAACACCATATATTTT. Full variable domain (rest looked up from reference TRBV30 and TRBJ1-3): SQTIHQWPATLVQPVGSPLSLECTVEGTSNPNLYWYRQAAGRGLQLLFYSVGIGQISSEVPQNLSASRPQDRQFILSSKKLLLSDSGFYLCAWRTGFSGNTIYFGEGSWLTVV.